The 26 T cell receptor beta chains presented below share a single source sample, sequenced in a study of CD8+ T cells in alopecia areata. Sequencing templates came from extracted RNA that was reverse transcribed into cDNA. Some clones are missing from TCRdb's copy, which holds only in-frame ones; the method was immunoSEQ multiplex PCR. Of some 22,000 clones listed, 50% to 55% are singletons. Source material: NKG2D-high CD8+ T cells sorted from blood. The receptors derive from a human donor with alopecia areata.

The chain uses TRBV4-1 and TRBJ1-2; D remains unclear. The V and J ends lost 3 bases and 0 bases respectively, with 8 bases between them. Germline CDR1 and CDR2: MGHRA and YSYEKL. This CDR3 has 14 residues. The DNA of the CDR3 is TGCGCCAGCAGCCAGGGAGGGTCTAACTATGGCTACACCTTC. Translating it yields CASSQGGSNYGYTF.

The gene calls are TRBV5-4 and TRBJ2-1; the match to TRBD2 covers 8 bases. The V segment lost 2 bases and the J segment 0 bases; nucleotides outside the gene matches: 7. CDR3 length: 17 amino acids. Germline V gene sequence: CDR1 SGHNT, CDR2 YYREEE (reference sequence). The CDR3 is CASSFTLAVGSYNEQFF. As DNA, the CDR3 is TGTGCCAGCAGCTTCACACTAGCGGTGGGCTCCTACAATGAGCAGTTCTTC.

This clone was picked up a small number of times. Within the sample, other DNA sequences also encode this same CDR3. This sequence joins TRBV7-3 and TRBJ2-3, with D uncertain. The CDR3 covers 11 residues. The ends were cut back, 4 bases at V and 3 bases at J, with 2 bases in the middle. Germline V lookup: CDR1 SGHTA, CDR2 FQGTGA. The CDR3 DNA sequence: TGTGCCAGCAGCTATACAGATACGCAGTATTTT. Its translation: CASSYTDTQYF.

This clone was recorded only once. The V call is TRBV7-3, the J call TRBJ2-4, with TRBD1 as a possible D gene (7 bases). Germline assignment: CDR1 SGHTA and CDR2 FQGTGA. The CDR3 sequence is 16 residues long. The ends were cut back, 2 bases at V and 0 bases at J, with 11 bases in the middle. The CDR3 sequence: CASSLWRGLAKNIQYF. CDR3 nucleotides: TGTGCCAGCAGCTTATGGAGGGGGCTAGCCAAAAACATTCAGTACTTC.

The chain carries TRBV10-3 and TRBJ2-5, with 10 bases fitting TRBD2. Unmatched junction bases numbered 11, after V lost 6 bases and J lost 1 base. Germline CDR1 reads ENHRY; CDR2 reads SYGVKD. The CDR3 sequence is 17 residues long. CDR3 sequence: CAIREPGLADIQETQYF. CDR3 nucleotide sequence: TGTGCCATCAGAGAACCTGGACTAGCGGATATCCAAGAGACCCAGTACTTC.

This chain uses TRBV11-2 with TRBJ1-4; possibly TRBD1 for D (5 bases). Germline values: CDR1 SGHAT, CDR2 FQNNGV. Trimming took 0 bases from V and 8 from J, leaving 10 bases between them. The CDR3 covers 14 residues. The CDR3 coding sequence is TGTGCCAGCAGCTTAGATAGGGGCTGGGAAAAACTGTTTTTT. This sequence encodes CASSLDRGWEKLFF.

The rearrangement joins TRBV4-1 to TRBJ2-1; D not certain. The CDR3 has 14 residues. V was trimmed by 1 base and J by 6 bases, leaving 10 bases between them. Germline loops: CDR1 MGHRA, CDR2 YSYEKL. In DNA, the CDR3 is TGCGCCAGCAGCCAAGGTCCCTATCTCAATGAGCAGTTCTTC. Amino acid sequence: CASSQGPYLNEQFF.

This clone was counted a few times. V and J are TRBV7-9 and TRBJ2-7; D is unresolved. This CDR3 spans 14 amino acids. CDR1 and CDR2 (germline): SEHNR, FQNEAQ (reference sequence). Trimming cost V 4 bases and J 0 bases, with 10 bases left between them. CDR3 region: CASSSNVGSYEQYF. The CDR3 DNA reads TGTGCCAGCAGCTCGAATGTCGGCTCCTACGAGCAGTACTTC.

The V gene is TRBV5-1, the J gene TRBJ2-3; D call uncertain. Germline assignment: CDR1 SGHRS and CDR2 YFSETQ. The CDR3 contains 14 residues. Trimming removed 0 bases at V and 6 bases at J, with 11 bases between. The CDR3 region has the DNA TGCGCCAGCAGCTTGGCCGCCGCATCGGATACGCAGTATTTT. Protein product: CASSLAAASDTQYF. Full variable domain (outside the CDR3, taken from reference TRBV5-1 and TRBJ2-3): KAGVTQTPRYLIKTRGQQVTLSCSPISGHRSVSWYQQTPGQGLQFLFEYFSETQRNKGNFPGRFSGRQFSNSRSEMNVSTLELGDSALYLCASSLAAASDTQYFGPGTRLTVL.

J is TRBJ2-5 and V is TRBV28, with D hard to call. Germline V gene lookup returns CDR1 MDHEN and CDR2 SYDVKM. This CDR3 has 14 amino acids. V was shortened by 2 bases and J by 4 bases, with 11 bases between the two germline ends. CDR3: CASSLQTVIETQYF. The CDR3 nucleotides read TGTGCCAGCAGTTTACAGACGGTAATAGAGACCCAGTACTTC.

This clone was counted a few times. One junction end disagrees with the germline gene, perhaps due to a read error. The chain links TRBV7-7 to TRBJ2-1; TRBD1 matches 10 bases. The germline CDR1 and CDR2 sequences are SSHAT and FNYEAQ (reference sequence). There are 15 residues in the CDR3. CDR3 coding DNA: TGTGCTAGCAGCGCCGGGACAGGGGCCCCCAATGAGCAGTTCTTC. Its translation is CASSAGTGAPNEQFF.

The CDR3 nucleotides are TGTGCCAGCAGCCAAGAATATCTCACCGGGGAGCTGTTTTTT. Its translation: CASSQEYLTGELFF. V gene TRBV14 combines with J gene TRBJ2-2; D remains ambiguous. CDR1 SGHDN and CDR2 FVKESK come from the germline V gene. The CDR3 extends over 14 amino acids. Trimming took 0 bases from V and 4 from J, leaving 6 bases between them.

This clone appeared a single time. This chain uses TRBV6-1 with TRBJ2-1; the match to TRBD2 covers 8 bases. The CDR3 runs 17 residues. CDR1 is MNHNS, CDR2 SASEGT, per germline. J lost 3 bases, V lost 4 bases, and 11 bases had no gene match. CDR3 nucleotide sequence: TGTGCCAGCAGTGTGGTTAGCGGGATCGATTTCTACAATGAGCAGTTCTTC. This encodes CASSVVSGIDFYNEQFF.

The chain uses TRBV28 and TRBJ1-3; D is uncertain. The CDR3 spans 13 residues. CDR1 MDHEN and CDR2 SYDVKM come from the germline V gene. Trimming stripped 5 bases from V and 2 bases from J, with 7 bases between. Here the CDR3 reads CASSPRPGNTIYF. CDR3 sequence (DNA): TGTGCCAGCAGTCCCCGGCCTGGAAACACCATATATTTT.

The rearrangement uses TRBV28 and TRBJ2-1; no clear D. The CDR3 has 10 residues. V lost 8 bases and J lost 9, with 8 bases in between. Germline CDR1 is MDHEN and CDR2 is SYDVKM. The CDR3 protein is CASGDIEQFF. Written as DNA, the CDR3 is TGTGCCAGCGGAGACATTGAGCAGTTCTTC.

This clone was seen only a few times. The rearrangement links TRBV29-1 to TRBJ2-2, with TRBD2 identical over 9 bases. This CDR3 region has 15 residues. Looked up from germline, CDR1 is SQVTM and CDR2 is ANQGSEA. The J segment lost 5 bases and the V segment lost 4 bases, leaving 8 bases of the junction unmatched. The CDR3 reads CSVAGGRAPTGELFF. The CDR3 DNA sequence: TGCAGCGTTGCAGGCGGGAGGGCGCCGACCGGGGAGCTGTTTTTT.

This sequence joins TRBV5-1 and TRBJ1-1; D gene ambiguous. V was trimmed by 4 bases and J by 8 bases, leaving 15 bases between them. The germline V gene has CDR1 SGHRS and CDR2 YFSETQ. CDR3 length equals 13 residues. CDR3 amino acids: CASSTRGRLEAFF. The CDR3 DNA reads as TGCGCCAGCAGCACGCGGGGTAGACTCGAAGCTTTCTTT.

J is TRBJ2-7 and V is TRBV29-1; the D gene is possibly TRBD1 (6 bases). Trimming cost V 3 bases and J 3 bases, with 12 bases left between them. The CDR3 contains 13 residues. Per the germline V gene, CDR1 is SQVTM and CDR2 is ANQGSEA. The CDR3 DNA is TGCAGCGTTGAGGATTCAGGGGACTACGAGCAGTACTTC. Protein sequence: CSVEDSGDYEQYF.

The chain has TRBV13 and TRBJ2-7; weak D call: TRBD1 (6 bases). This CDR3 is 15 amino acids long. Germline CDR1 reads PRHDT; CDR2 reads FYEKMQ (reference sequence). V was shortened by 4 bases and J by 0 bases, with 13 bases between the two germline ends. CDR3 DNA: TGTGCCAGCAGCTCCAGGGGAGCCGGCTCCTACGAGCAGTACTTC. Residues: CASSSRGAGSYEQYF.

The chain couples TRBV9 to TRBJ2-1; TRBD2 might be the D (5 bases). The CDR3 consists of 15 residues. V lost 0 bases to trimming and J lost 0 bases, with 7 bases between them. The germline V gene has CDR1 SGDLS and CDR2 YYNGEE. CDR3: CASSVVEGSYNEQFF. In nucleotides, the CDR3 is TGTGCCAGCAGCGTAGTAGAGGGCTCCTACAATGAGCAGTTCTTC.

The V gene is TRBV15, the J gene TRBJ1-5; D is undetermined. V was cut by 4 bases and J by 4 bases, with 5 bases left in between. The CDR3 runs 12 residues. Germline loops: CDR1 LNHNV, CDR2 YYDKDF (reference sequence). The CDR3 DNA reads TGTGCCACCAGCATAGGGAATCAGCCCCAGCATTTT. The encoded protein is CATSIGNQPQHF.

The rearrangement uses TRBV10-3 and TRBJ1-1; TRBD1 is a possible D gene (5 bases). The CDR3 contains 11 residues. V was trimmed by 8 bases and J by 4 bases, leaving 8 bases between them. The germline V gene has CDR1 ENHRY and CDR2 SYGVKD. CDR3 DNA: TGTGCCATCGGGACGCGCACTGAAGCTTTCTTT. This translates into CAIGTRTEAFF.

The chain combines TRBV20-1 with TRBJ2-7; D gene unclear. This CDR3 region has 11 residues. V gave up 6 bases and J gave up 4 bases, with 10 bases separating them. Germline V gives CDR1 DFQATT, CDR2 SNEGSKA (reference sequence). This chain's CDR3 is CSARRVYEQYF. DNA of the CDR3: TGCAGTGCAAGAAGGGTGTACGAGCAGTACTTC.

The chain uses TRBV28 and TRBJ1-1; D unclear. The CDR3 has 14 amino acids. In germline, CDR1 is MDHEN, CDR2 SYDVKM. V was pared by 2 bases and J by 5 bases, with 12 bases between. The CDR3 DNA reads as TGTGCCAGCAGTTTACCCCAGACGGGGACTGAAGCTTTCTTT. Translation gives CASSLPQTGTEAFF. Together with reference TRBV28 and TRBJ1-1, the CDR3 gives the full variable domain: DVKVTQSSRYLVKRTGEKVFLECVQDMDHENMFWYRQDPGLGLRLIYFSYDVKMKEKGDIPEGYSVSREKKERFSLILESASTNQTSMYLCASSLPQTGTEAFFGQGTRLTVV.

The V gene is TRBV7-6, the J gene TRBJ2-2; TRBD1 matches at 9 bases. The CDR3 totals 16 residues. Per germline, CDR1 SGHVS and CDR2 FNYEAQ. V lost 3 bases and J lost 6; bases outside the gene matches: 8. CDR3 sequence (DNA): TGTGCCAGCAGCTTCTGGACAGGGGAAGGGGCCGGGGAGCTGTTTTTT. This sequence encodes CASSFWTGEGAGELFF. Based on the CDR3 plus reference TRBV7-6 and TRBJ2-2, the full variable domain is GAGVSQSPRYKVTKRGQDVALRCDPISGHVSLYWYRQALGQGPEFLTYFNYEAQQDKSGLPNDRFSAERPEGSISTLTIQRTEQRDSAMYRCASSFWTGEGAGELFFGEGSRLTVL.

The J gene is TRBJ2-1, the V gene TRBV5-1; TRBD2 matches 7 bases. The CDR3 is 15 amino acids. Germline CDR1 SGHRS, CDR2 YFSETQ. With V trimmed by 1 base and J by 5 bases, 6 bases remained unmatched. The CDR3 loop is CASSLRGSTNNEQFF. The CDR3 nucleotides read TGCGCCAGCAGCTTGCGCGGGAGTACGAACAATGAGCAGTTCTTC.